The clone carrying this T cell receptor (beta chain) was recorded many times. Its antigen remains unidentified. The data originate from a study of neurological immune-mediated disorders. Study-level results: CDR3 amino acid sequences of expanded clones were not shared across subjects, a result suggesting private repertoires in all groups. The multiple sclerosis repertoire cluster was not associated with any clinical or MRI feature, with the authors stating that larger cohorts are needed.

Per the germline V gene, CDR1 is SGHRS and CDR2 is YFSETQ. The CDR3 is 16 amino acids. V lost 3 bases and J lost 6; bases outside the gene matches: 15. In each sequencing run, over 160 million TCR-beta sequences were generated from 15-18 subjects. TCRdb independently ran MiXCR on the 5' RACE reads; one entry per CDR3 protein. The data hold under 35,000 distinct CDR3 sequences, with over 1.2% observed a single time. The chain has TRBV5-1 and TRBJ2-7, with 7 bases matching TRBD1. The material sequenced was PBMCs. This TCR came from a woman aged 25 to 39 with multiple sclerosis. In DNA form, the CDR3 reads TGCGCCAGCAGCTACCCGGGACAGCGGACGCTGTTCGAGCAGTACTTC. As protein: CASSYPGQRTLFEQYF.